The entry below gives a single T cell receptor (beta chain) sequence along with its context. Its specificity is unknown. The sample is drawn from a study of cytomegalovirus exposure and HLA in healthy donors. Overall study results and limits: No immune exposure information besides CMV serostatus was available.

In germline, CDR1 is KGHSH, CDR2 LQKENI. The CDR3 length is 13 residues. The germline V and J ends were trimmed by 5 bases and 10 bases, with 15 bases remaining between them. The PCR contained 60 Vbeta and 13 Jbeta primers. Profiling relied on immunoSEQ multiplex PCR, and the TCRdb table lists in-frame clones only, not all of them. The sample has 130,000 to 150,000 clones; 65% to 80% are singletons. The sequence was obtained from a male donor in good health and CMV-seropositive. Sequencing was performed on PBMCs. The genes are TRBV18 and TRBJ1-5, with D possibly TRBD1 on 5 matching bases. The CDR3 reads CASSASDSSPQHF. The CDR3 region has the DNA TGTGCCAGCTCAGCCTCCGACAGTTCCCCCCAGCATTTT.